These 24 T cell receptor beta chains originate from one sample sequenced in a study of blood T cell repertoires in COVID-19. Repertoires were generated with immunoSEQ multiplex PCR, while TCRdb's copy carries only in-frame clones and drops some. The sample lists 95,000 to 150,000 clones; 84% were seen once. What was sequenced was PBMCs or T cells enriched from blood (not recorded which). Receptors were obtained from a woman aged 25 to 39 who had recovered from COVID-19.

This clone appeared a single time. The chain has TRBV4-3 and TRBJ1-5, with no clear D. The germline V gene has CDR1 LGHNA and CDR2 YSLEER. The CDR3 totals 14 residues. With 0 bases removed from V and 4 bases from J, the gap between germline ends came to 7 bases. The CDR3 bases are TGCGCCAGCAGCCAAGAACTAGGAAATCAGCCCCAGCATTTT. Translation gives CASSQELGNQPQHF.

J is TRBJ1-1 and V is TRBV18; TRBD1 aligns across 7 bases. The CDR3 contains 15 residues. Germline V gives CDR1 KGHSH, CDR2 LQKENI. The V and J ends lost 3 bases and 5 bases, in that order; junction bases with no gene match: 9. Here the CDR3 reads CASSPVWPGGTEAFF. Written as DNA, the CDR3 is TGTGCCAGCTCACCTGTCTGGCCAGGGGGAACTGAAGCTTTCTTT.

The chain links TRBV4-3 to TRBJ2-7, with 16 bases matching TRBD2. Losses at the gene ends were 1 base for V and 0 bases for J; bases not matched to a gene: 9. Per the germline V gene, CDR1 is LGHNA and CDR2 is YSLEER. CDR3 size: 20 residues. This chain's CDR3 is CASSQVLAGTSGRASYEQYF. Written as DNA, the CDR3 is TGCGCCAGCAGCCAAGTCCTCGCCGGGACTAGCGGGAGGGCCTCCTACGAGCAGTACTTC.

This clone appeared once. This chain links TRBV4-3 with TRBJ2-7; 12 bases agree with TRBD2. This CDR3 has 15 residues. Trimming removed 3 bases from V and 2 bases from J; junction bases left unmatched: 2. Germline V gives CDR1 LGHNA, CDR2 YSLEER. The CDR3 DNA reads as TGCGCCAGCAGCCATAGACTAGCGGGAGCCTACGAGCAGTACTTC. Protein sequence: CASSHRLAGAYEQYF.

This sequence joins TRBV6-1 and TRBJ1-1, with no clear D. The length of the CDR3 is 13 residues. Germline CDR1 reads MNHNS; CDR2 reads SASEGT. V was clipped by 3 bases and J by 7 bases, with 12 bases between them. The CDR3 is CASSERAGDEAFF. DNA for the CDR3: TGTGCCAGCAGTGAGAGAGCCGGGGATGAAGCTTTCTTT.

The J gene is TRBJ2-7, the V gene TRBV25-1, with TRBD2 matching 12 bases. V lost 5 bases, J lost 0 bases, and 8 bases stayed unmatched. The CDR3 sequence is 17 residues long. Germline CDR1 is MGHDK and CDR2 is SYGVNS. CDR3 DNA: TGTGCCAGCAGTCGCAAAGGACTAGCGGGGCCCTCCTACGAGCAGTACTTC. Translating gives CASSRKGLAGPSYEQYF.

The chain carries TRBV6-5 and TRBJ1-2, with unresolved D. The V gene's germline CDR1 is MNHEY and CDR2 SVGAGI. The CDR3 length is 11 residues. The V end was cut by 7 bases, the J end by 3 bases, with 6 bases between. This chain's CDR3 is CASISDYGYTF. The CDR3 nucleotides read TGTGCCAGCATCTCAGACTATGGCTACACCTTC.

The chain has TRBV12-5 and TRBJ1-2; TRBD1 matches at 9 bases. J gave up 5 bases and V 5 bases, and 15 bases lay outside the gene matches. This CDR3 has 17 residues. Per germline, CDR1 LGHNT and CDR2 FRNRAP. The CDR3 is CASGGRDRAYSGYGYTF. The CDR3 bases are TGTGCTAGTGGTGGCCGGGACAGGGCCTACTCGGGGTATGGCTACACCTTC.

The genes are TRBV5-4 and TRBJ1-4, with D possibly matching TRBD1 (5 bases). Per germline, CDR1 SGHNT and CDR2 YYREEE (reference sequence). V lost 4 bases and J 6 bases, leaving 16 bases between the germline ends. The CDR3 is made up of 15 amino acids. The CDR3 bases are TGTGCCAGCAGCCCGGCGGGGCCTTCGGATGAAAAACTGTTTTTT. Amino acid sequence: CASSPAGPSDEKLFF.

This clone was found a few times. The rearrangement joins TRBV6-2 or TRBV6-3 to TRBJ2-3; D may be TRBD2 (5 bases). Germline V gives CDR1 MNHEY, CDR2 SVGEGT. The CDR3 consists of 14 residues. The V end was cut by 7 bases, the J end by 5 bases, with 16 bases between. CDR3 nucleotides: TGTGCCAGCACCCCTCGGCTAGGAGGAGATACGCAGTATTTT. It translates to CASTPRLGGDTQYF.

V and J are TRBV4-3 and TRBJ2-2; tentative D call: TRBD2 (5 bases). Trimming cost V 6 bases and J 3 bases, with 11 bases left between them. Germline V gene sequence: CDR1 LGHNA, CDR2 YSLEER. CDR3 length: 14 residues. In DNA, the CDR3 is TGCGCCAGCAGACGATACGGGGACACCGGGGAGCTGTTTTTT. It codes for CASRRYGDTGELFF.

This chain links TRBV28 with TRBJ2-1; D gene uncertain. Between the trimmed V and J ends, which lost 5 bases and 3 bases, there was a span of 8 bases. Looked up from germline, CDR1 is MDHEN and CDR2 is SYDVKM. CDR3 length: 13 amino acids. CDR3 sequence: CASSPRLYNEQFF. CDR3 bases: TGTGCCAGCAGTCCCAGACTCTACAATGAGCAGTTCTTC.

This clone has a single count. The chain employs TRBV27 and TRBJ2-7, with TRBD1 as a possible D gene (6 bases). Germline V gene data show CDR1 as MNHEY and CDR2 as SMNVEV (reference sequence). This CDR3 has 15 amino acids. V lost 6 bases to trimming and J lost 1 base, with 16 bases between them. The CDR3 spells CASSPRDISSYEQYF. The DNA for the CDR3 is TGTGCCAGCAGCCCCCGGGACATCAGTTCCTACGAGCAGTACTTC.

J is TRBJ2-3 and V is TRBV19; 10 nucleotides align to TRBD2. CDR3 length: 12 amino acids. Per germline, CDR1 LNHDA and CDR2 SQIVND (reference sequence). V was pared by 6 bases and J by 10 bases, with 4 bases of the junction left unmatched. The DNA of the CDR3 is TGTGCCAGTAGCCCAGCGGGAGGGGCGCAGTATTTT. As protein: CASSPAGGAQYF.

The chain carries TRBV6-2 or TRBV6-3 and TRBJ1-5, with D perhaps TRBD1 (5 bases). Trimming removed 5 bases from V and 7 bases from J, with 9 bases in between. The CDR3 is 12 amino acids. From germline, CDR1 is MNHEY and CDR2 SVGEGT. The CDR3 DNA reads as TGTGCCAGCAGTACAGGTCCCCAGCCCCAGCATTTT. Amino acid sequence: CASSTGPQPQHF.

This chain joins TRBV21-1 and TRBJ1-5; the D call TRBD1 from the table was never checked on the DNA. TRBV21-1 is recorded as a pseudogene. This CDR3 is built from 20 residues. CDR3 DNA sequence: TGTGCCAGCAACTTTCCAGAAAGGGGACATTATCCCCAAACTCGTCAGCCCCAGCATTTT. This sequence encodes CASNFPERGHYPQTRQPQHF.

The chain has TRBV3-1 (or the pseudogene TRBV3-2) and TRBJ2-7; 7 bases line up with TRBD2. J was trimmed by 4 bases and V by 0 bases; bases with no gene match: 6. CDR3 length: 15 amino acids. Looked up from germline, CDR1 is LGHDT and CDR2 is YNNKEL (reference sequence). The CDR3 loop reads CASSQDSSGQYEQYF. CDR3 DNA sequence: TGTGCCAGCAGCCAAGATTCTAGCGGCCAATACGAGCAGTACTTC.

V is TRBV5-1 and J is TRBJ2-3; weak D call: TRBD2 (7 bases). The CDR3 consists of 18 residues. CDR1 SGHRS and CDR2 YFSETQ come from the germline V gene. The V end lost 6 bases, the J end lost 1 base, and 24 bases lay between the germline ends. The CDR3 DNA reads TGCGCCAGCACGCCCCAGGGGAGGGCTACCCCGGGCACAGATACGCAGTATTTT. Protein product: CASTPQGRATPGTDTQYF.

The count of this clone is one. The chain uses TRBV28 and TRBJ1-3; D possibly corresponds to TRBD1 (5 bases). Per germline, CDR1 MDHEN and CDR2 SYDVKM. The V and J ends lost 5 bases and 0 bases respectively, with 11 bases between them. The CDR3 consists of 15 residues. This CDR3 reads CASSLQVGSGNTIYF. In DNA form, the CDR3 reads TGTGCCAGCAGTCTACAGGTCGGCTCTGGAAACACCATATATTTT.

V is TRBV27 and J is TRBJ1-1, with D maybe TRBD1 (5 bases). Trimming stripped 4 bases from V and 3 bases from J, with 15 bases between. The CDR3 contains 15 residues. Germline values: CDR1 MNHEY, CDR2 SMNVEV (reference sequence). The CDR3 DNA is TGTGCCAGCAGTTCCCTCCGGAGGGGCCACACTGAAGCTTTCTTT. This codes for CASSSLRRGHTEAFF.

J is TRBJ2-7 and V is TRBV28; 7 bases match TRBD2. The J segment lost 6 bases and the V segment lost 5 bases, leaving 7 bases of the junction unmatched. The germline CDR1 and CDR2 sequences are MDHEN and SYDVKM. The CDR3 totals 13 residues. CDR3 sequence: CASSPGTTLEQYF. The CDR3 DNA sequence: TGTGCCAGCAGTCCCGGGACTACCCTCGAGCAGTACTTC.

The rearrangement links TRBV19 to TRBJ2-5, with a tentative D call TRBD1 (5 bases). The CDR3 is made up of 15 amino acids. Germline V gene sequence: CDR1 LNHDA, CDR2 SQIVND (reference sequence). V was cut by 6 bases and J by 5 bases, with 19 bases left in between. CDR3 DNA sequence: TGTGCCAGTAGACCCGGTAGGGGAAGGGTGGAGACCCAGTACTTC. Its translation is CASRPGRGRVETQYF.

This chain uses TRBV2 with TRBJ2-1; TRBD2 is a possible D gene (5 bases). CDR1 and CDR2 (germline): SNHLY, FYNNEI. V was cut by 5 bases and J by 0 bases, with 17 bases left in between. CDR3 size: 17 residues. CDR3 nucleotide sequence: TGTGCCAGCAGTTTCTCCTCGACTACCAGCTCCTACAATGAGCAGTTCTTC. Protein: CASSFSSTTSSYNEQFF.

The chain employs TRBV28 and TRBJ1-3; D call uncertain. The CDR3 has 14 residues. With 5 bases removed from V and 15 bases from J, the gap between germline ends came to 23 bases. The germline gives CDR1 MDHEN, CDR2 SYDVKM. CDR3 region: CASSLESPPRREYF. CDR3 sequence (DNA): TGTGCCAGCAGTCTCGAGTCTCCTCCCCGGCGGGAATATTTT.